This T cell receptor beta chain originates from a study of memory CD4+ T cells and cytomegalovirus serostatus. Study-level information: Healthy Belgian adult donors included nine or ten CMV-positive and some 23 CMV-negative people.

Single viable CD3+CD4+CD8-CD45RO+ cells were sorted as the memory CD4+ T cells. Donors' CMV status reflects serum IgG against pp150, pp28, p38, p52. In the original workflow: After removing out-of-frame reads, approximately 2.2 million distinct TCRbeta sequences remained. Some clones are missing from TCRdb's copy, which holds only in-frame ones; the method was immunoSEQ multiplex PCR. D and trimming come from the DNA, and the V and J calls and clone size come from that table. The profile shows approximately 46,000 clones, 77% of them singletons. Sample: memory CD4+ T cells from blood. The sequence was collected from an adult in good health and CMV-seronegative.

The CDR3 coding sequence is TGCAGCGCCGGCAGACAGGGGAATGAGCAGTTCTTC. Protein product: CSAGRQGNEQFF. This chain links TRBV29-1 with TRBJ2-1, with TRBD1 matching over 8 bases. There are 12 residues in the CDR3. Trimming at V came to 7 bases and at J to 7 bases, leaving 6 bases not matched to a gene. Germline-derived CDR1 and CDR2 are SQVTM and ANQGSEA.